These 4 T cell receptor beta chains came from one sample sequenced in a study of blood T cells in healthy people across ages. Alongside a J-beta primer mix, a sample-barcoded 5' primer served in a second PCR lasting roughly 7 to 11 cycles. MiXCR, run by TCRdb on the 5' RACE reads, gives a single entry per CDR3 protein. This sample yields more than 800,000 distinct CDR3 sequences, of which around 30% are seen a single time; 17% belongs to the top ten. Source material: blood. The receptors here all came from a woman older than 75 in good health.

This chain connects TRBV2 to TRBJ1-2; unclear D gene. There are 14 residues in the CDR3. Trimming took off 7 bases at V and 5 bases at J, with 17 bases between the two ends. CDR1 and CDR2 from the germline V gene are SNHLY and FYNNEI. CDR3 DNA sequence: TGTGCCAGCACGGGGTTAAACGCCCGATATGGCTACACCTTC. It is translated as CASTGLNARYGYTF.

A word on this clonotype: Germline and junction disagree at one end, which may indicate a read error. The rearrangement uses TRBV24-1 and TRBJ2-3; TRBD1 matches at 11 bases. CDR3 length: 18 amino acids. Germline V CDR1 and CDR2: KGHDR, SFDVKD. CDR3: CATSDRTPGQGVKDTRYF. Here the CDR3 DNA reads TGTGCCACCAGTGACCGGACGCCGGGACAGGGGGTCAAAGATACGCGGTATTTT.

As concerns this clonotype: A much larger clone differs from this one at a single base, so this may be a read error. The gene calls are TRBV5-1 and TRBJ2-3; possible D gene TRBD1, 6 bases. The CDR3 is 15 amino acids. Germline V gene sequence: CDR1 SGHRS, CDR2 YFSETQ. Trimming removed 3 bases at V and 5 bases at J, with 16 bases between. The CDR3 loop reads CASSYSRGEGDTQYF. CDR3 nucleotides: TGCGCCAGCAGCTATAGCAGGGGCGAAGGAGATACGCAGTATTTT.

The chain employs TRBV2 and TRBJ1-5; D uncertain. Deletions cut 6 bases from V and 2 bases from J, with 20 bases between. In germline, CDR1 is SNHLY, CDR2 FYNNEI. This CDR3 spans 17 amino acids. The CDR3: CASREVLIAGGNQPQHF. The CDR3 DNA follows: TGTGCCAGCAGAGAGGTTCTCATTGCAGGAGGCAATCAGCCCCAGCATTTT.